This T cell receptor beta chain was identified in a study of regulatory T cells in long-lasting Graves disease. Study-wide context: Persistent Graves' disease denoted over 5 years of antithyroid drugs plus positive TSH receptor antibodies.

This clonotype was recorded many times. Its antigen is undetermined. Findings and limits, study-wide: TRBV28, TRBJ1-2 and TRBJ2-5 were favored in persistent disease.

Germline-derived CDR1 and CDR2 are MDHEN and SYDVKM. V shed 3 bases and J 4 bases; nucleotides not matched to a gene: 3. The CDR3 consists of 14 residues. Time point indicated: persistent/refractory GD, antithyroid drugs over 5 years with positive TRAb. The TCR library was prepared using RNA isolated from PBMCs. American Thyroid Association guidelines defined how Graves' disease was diagnosed. Library construction for TCR beta used iRepertoire HTBI primers and Arm-PCR of CDR3 regions. Via MiXCR, TCRdb re-called the multiplex PCR reads, giving one row per CDR3 protein. The sample consists of hundreds of thousands of distinct CDR3 sequences, under 25% of them appearing once.

The genes are TRBV28 and TRBJ1-5, with 7 bases aligning to TRBD1. This receptor was taken from a female donor with Graves disease. Source: peripheral blood mononuclear cells (PBMCs), taken when the disease was refractory, from a patient treated with antithyroid drugs. CDR3 sequence (DNA): TGTGCCAGCAGTTTCGCAGGGGGTAATCAGCCCCAGCATTTT. It yields the protein CASSFAGGNQPQHF.